The sequence of this T cell receptor (beta chain) was determined in a study of CD8+ T cells in alopecia areata. Study summary: Percent of scalp involved defined treated patients' severity scores.

Overall study results and limits: Patients displayed less clarity in TCR sharing than mice, a finding possibly related to HLA. The study also sequences resident alphabeta T cells of normal skin in scalp samples. Researchers report lesional scalp, most notably alopecia totalis/universalis, outstripped normal scalp in clonality.

For this clone: Its antigen is not known.

cDNA serving as the sequencing template came from extracted, reverse transcribed RNA. Measured with immunoSEQ multiplex PCR; TCRdb has only the in-frame clones, and not every one. The sample lists roughly 150,000 clones; roughly 52% were seen once. Sample treatment: oral pan-JAK inhibitor, 5-10 mg twice daily. The germline CDR1 and CDR2 sequences are MGHRA and YSYEKL. Germline trimming cut 1 base from V and 5 bases from J; bases unmatched to any gene: 3. The CDR3 loop spans 15 amino acids. This specimen was CD8+ T cells sorted from blood, taken at week 4, from a patient treated with tofacitinib. The chain recombines TRBV4-1 with TRBJ2-2, with 8 positions matching TRBD2. The receptor was derived from a human donor with alopecia areata. The chain's CDR3 is CASSQVAGGTGELFF. CDR3 DNA sequence: TGCGCCAGCAGCCAAGTGGCGGGGGGAACCGGGGAGCTGTTTTTT.